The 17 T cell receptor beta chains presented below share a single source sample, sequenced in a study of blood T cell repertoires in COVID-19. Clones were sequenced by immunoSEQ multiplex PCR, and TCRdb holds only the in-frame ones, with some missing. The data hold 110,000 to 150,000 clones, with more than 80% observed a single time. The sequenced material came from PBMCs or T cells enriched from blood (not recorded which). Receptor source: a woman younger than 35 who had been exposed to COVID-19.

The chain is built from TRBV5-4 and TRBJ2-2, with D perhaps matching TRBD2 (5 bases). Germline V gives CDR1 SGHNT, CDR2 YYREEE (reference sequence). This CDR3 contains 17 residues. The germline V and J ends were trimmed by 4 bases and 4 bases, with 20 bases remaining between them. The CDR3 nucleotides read TGTGCCAGCAGCGCCGTGACTAAAACATCTACCACCGGGGAGCTGTTTTTT. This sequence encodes CASSAVTKTSTTGELFF.

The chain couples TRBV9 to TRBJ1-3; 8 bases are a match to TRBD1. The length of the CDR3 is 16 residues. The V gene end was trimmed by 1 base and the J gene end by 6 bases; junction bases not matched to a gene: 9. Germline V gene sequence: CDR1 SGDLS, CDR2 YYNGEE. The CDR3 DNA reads TGTGCCAGCAGCGTATCGGACGGGACAGGAACAAACACCATATATTTT. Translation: CASSVSDGTGTNTIYF.

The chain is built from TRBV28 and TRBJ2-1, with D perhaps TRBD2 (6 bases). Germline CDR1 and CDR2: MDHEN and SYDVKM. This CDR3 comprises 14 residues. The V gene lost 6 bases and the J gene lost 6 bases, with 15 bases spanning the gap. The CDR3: CASRTPGTFNEQFF. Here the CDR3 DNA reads TGTGCCAGCAGGACACCCGGGACTTTCAATGAGCAGTTCTTC.

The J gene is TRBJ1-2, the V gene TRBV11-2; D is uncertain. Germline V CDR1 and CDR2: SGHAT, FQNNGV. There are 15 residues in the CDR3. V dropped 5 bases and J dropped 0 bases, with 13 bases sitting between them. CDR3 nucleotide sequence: TGTGCCAGCAGCCGCCGTAGCGGATCTAACTATGGCTACACCTTC. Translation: CASSRRSGSNYGYTF.

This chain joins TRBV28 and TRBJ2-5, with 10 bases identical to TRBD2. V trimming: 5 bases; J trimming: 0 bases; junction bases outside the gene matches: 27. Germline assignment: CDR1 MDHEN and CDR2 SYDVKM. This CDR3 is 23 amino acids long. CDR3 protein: CASSVAASGSMNPYFENQETQYF. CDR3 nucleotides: TGTGCCAGCAGTGTTGCGGCTAGCGGGAGTATGAATCCCTACTTTGAAAACCAAGAGACCCAGTACTTC.

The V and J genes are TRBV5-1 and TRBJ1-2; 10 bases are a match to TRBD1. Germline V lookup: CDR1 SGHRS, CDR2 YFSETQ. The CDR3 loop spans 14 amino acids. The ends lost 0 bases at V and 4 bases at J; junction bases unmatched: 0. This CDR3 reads CASSLGQGAYGYTF. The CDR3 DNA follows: TGCGCCAGCAGCTTGGGACAGGGGGCCTATGGCTACACCTTC.

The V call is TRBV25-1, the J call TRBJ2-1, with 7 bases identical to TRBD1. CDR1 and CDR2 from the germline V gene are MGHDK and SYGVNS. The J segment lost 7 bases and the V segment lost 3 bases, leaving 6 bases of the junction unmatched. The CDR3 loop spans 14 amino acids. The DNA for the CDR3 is TGTGCCAGCAGTGACAACAGGGGATGGAATGAGCAGTTCTTC. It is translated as CASSDNRGWNEQFF.

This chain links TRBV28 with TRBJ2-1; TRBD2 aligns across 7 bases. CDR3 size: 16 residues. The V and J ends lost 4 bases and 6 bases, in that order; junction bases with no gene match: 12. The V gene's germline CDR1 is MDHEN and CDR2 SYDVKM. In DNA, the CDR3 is TGTGCCAGCAGTTACCTCCGGATGGCTAGCGGCAATGAGCAGTTCTTC. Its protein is CASSYLRMASGNEQFF. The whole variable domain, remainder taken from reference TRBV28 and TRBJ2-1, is DVKVTQSSRYLVKRTGEKVFLECVQDMDHENMFWYRQDPGLGLRLIYFSYDVKMKEKGDIPEGYSVSREKKERFSLILESASTNQTSMYLCASSYLRMASGNEQFFGPGTRLTVL.

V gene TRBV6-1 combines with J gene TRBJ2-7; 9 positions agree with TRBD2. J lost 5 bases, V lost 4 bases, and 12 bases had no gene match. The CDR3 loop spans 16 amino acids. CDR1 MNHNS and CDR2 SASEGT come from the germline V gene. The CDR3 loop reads CASSGLFAGGPHEQYF. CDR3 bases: TGTGCCAGCAGTGGCCTCTTTGCGGGAGGGCCCCACGAGCAGTACTTC.

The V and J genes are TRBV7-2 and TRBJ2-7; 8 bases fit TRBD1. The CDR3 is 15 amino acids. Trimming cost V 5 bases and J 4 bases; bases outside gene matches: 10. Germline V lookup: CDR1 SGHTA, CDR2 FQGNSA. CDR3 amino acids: CASSAGQGPLYEQYF. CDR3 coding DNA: TGTGCCAGCAGCGCCGGACAGGGCCCCCTTTACGAGCAGTACTTC.

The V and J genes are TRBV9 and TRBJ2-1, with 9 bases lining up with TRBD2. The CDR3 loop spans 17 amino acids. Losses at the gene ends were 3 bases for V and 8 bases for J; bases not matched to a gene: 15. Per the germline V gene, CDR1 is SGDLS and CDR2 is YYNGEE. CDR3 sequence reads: CASSGGLAGLLVDEQFF. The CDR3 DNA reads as TGTGCCAGCAGCGGCGGCCTAGCGGGGCTCCTCGTAGATGAGCAGTTCTTC.

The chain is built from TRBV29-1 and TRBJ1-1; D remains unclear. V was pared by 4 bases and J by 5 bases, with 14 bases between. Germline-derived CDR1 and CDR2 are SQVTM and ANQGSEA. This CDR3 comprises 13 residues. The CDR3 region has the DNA TGCAGCGTTGCAGAAGTCGGAGGAACTGAAGCTTTCTTT. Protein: CSVAEVGGTEAFF.

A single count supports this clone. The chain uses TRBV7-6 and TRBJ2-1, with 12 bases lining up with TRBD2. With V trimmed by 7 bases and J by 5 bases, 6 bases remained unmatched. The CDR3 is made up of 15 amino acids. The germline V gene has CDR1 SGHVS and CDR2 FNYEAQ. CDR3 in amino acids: CASTTSGRTNNEQFF. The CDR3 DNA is TGTGCCAGCACCACTAGCGGGAGGACCAACAATGAGCAGTTCTTC.

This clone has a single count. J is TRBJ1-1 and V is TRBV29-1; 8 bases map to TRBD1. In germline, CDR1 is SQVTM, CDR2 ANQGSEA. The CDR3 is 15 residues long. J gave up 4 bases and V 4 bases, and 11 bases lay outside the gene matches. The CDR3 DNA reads TGCAGCGTTGGGGCAGGGGGCGCGGTAAGCACTGAAGCTTTCTTT. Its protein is CSVGAGGAVSTEAFF. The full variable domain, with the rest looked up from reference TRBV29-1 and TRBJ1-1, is SAVISQKPSRDICQRGTSLTIQCQVDSQVTMMFWYRQQPGQSLTLIATANQGSEATYESGFVIDKFPISRPNLTFSTLTVSNMSPEDSSIYLCSVGAGGAVSTEAFFGQGTRLTVV.

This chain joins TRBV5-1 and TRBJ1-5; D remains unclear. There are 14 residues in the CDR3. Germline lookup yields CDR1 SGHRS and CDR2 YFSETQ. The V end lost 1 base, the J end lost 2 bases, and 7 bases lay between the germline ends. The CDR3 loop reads CASSLTEGNQPQHF. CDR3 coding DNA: TGCGCCAGCAGCTTGACAGAAGGCAATCAGCCCCAGCATTTT.

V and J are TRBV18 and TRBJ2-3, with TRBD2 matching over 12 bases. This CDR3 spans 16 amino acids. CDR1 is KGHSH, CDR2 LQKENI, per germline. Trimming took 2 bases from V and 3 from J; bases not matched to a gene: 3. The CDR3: CASSPRLAGATDTQYF. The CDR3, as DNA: TGTGCCAGCTCACCAAGACTAGCGGGAGCGACAGATACGCAGTATTTT. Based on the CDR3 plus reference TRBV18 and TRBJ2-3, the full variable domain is NAGVMQNPRHLVRRRGQEARLRCSPMKGHSHVYWYRQLPEEGLKFMVYLQKENIIDESGMPKERFSAEFPKEGPSILRIQQVVRGDSAAYFCASSPRLAGATDTQYFGPGTRLTVL.

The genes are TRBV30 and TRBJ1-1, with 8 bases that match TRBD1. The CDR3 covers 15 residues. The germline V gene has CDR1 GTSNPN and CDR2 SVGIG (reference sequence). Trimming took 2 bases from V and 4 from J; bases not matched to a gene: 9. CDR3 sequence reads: CAWSPLDRDATEAFF. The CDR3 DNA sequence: TGTGCCTGGAGTCCCCTGGACAGGGACGCCACTGAAGCTTTCTTT.